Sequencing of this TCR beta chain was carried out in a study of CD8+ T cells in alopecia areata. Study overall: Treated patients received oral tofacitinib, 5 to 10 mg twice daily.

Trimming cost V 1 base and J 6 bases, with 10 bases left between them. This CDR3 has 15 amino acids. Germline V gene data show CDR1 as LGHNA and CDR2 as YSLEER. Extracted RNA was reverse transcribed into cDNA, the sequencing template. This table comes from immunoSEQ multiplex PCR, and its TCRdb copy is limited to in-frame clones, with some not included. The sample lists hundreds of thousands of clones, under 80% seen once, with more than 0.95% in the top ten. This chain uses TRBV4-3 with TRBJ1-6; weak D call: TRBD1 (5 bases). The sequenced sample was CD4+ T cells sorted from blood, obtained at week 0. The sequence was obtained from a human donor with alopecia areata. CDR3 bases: TGCGCCAGCAGCCAAGGGCAGGGACCTAATTCACCCCTCCACTTT. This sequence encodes CASSQGQGPNSPLHF.